The 8 T cell receptor beta chains below were found in one sample sequenced in a study of persistence of HIV-infected CD4 T cells. Sequencing used immunoSEQ version 4 in survey mode. TCRdb's copy holds only in-frame clones and misses some; the assay was immunoSEQ multiplex PCR. The sample shows 24,000 or so clones, approximately 74% of them seen only once. Overlapping HIV-1 Gag 15-mer peptides at approximately 0.96 ug per peptide per mL were used. Responding CD4+ T cells were sorted by upregulation of both CD40 ligand and CD69. Their target antigens are unknown. Sequenced here: CD4+ T cells sorted from PBMCs after approximately 18-hour stimulation, sampled from a patient who received antiretroviral therapy. These receptor sequences come from an adult man with HIV who was CMV-seropositive.

This clone was observed a handful of times. The chain couples TRBV28 to TRBJ2-7; D possibly uses TRBD1 or TRBD2 (5 bases each). The CDR3 length is 15 residues. Germline loops: CDR1 MDHEN, CDR2 SYDVKM. V was clipped by 4 bases and J by 2 bases, with 15 bases between them. The CDR3, as DNA: TGTGCCAGCAGTTCAAAAATGGGGGTCGCCTACGAGCAGTACTTC. It is translated as CASSSKMGVAYEQYF.

The chain has TRBV19 and TRBJ1-2, with a weak D call TRBD1 (5 bases). Germline CDR1 and CDR2: LNHDA and SQIVND (reference sequence). Trimming shortened V by 2 bases and J by 8 bases, and 18 bases separated the two germline ends. The CDR3 covers 15 residues. DNA for the CDR3: TGTGCCAGTAGTATAAGCCCAATCCCCAGGGTCGGCTACACCTTC. This codes for CASSISPIPRVGYTF. Filled out from reference TRBV19 and TRBJ1-2, the complete variable domain reads DGGITQSPKYLFRKEGQNVTLSCEQNLNHDAMYWYRQDPGQGLRLIYYSQIVNDFQKGDIAEGYSVSREKKESFPLTVTSAQKNPTAFYLCASSISPIPRVGYTFGSGTRLTVV.

The genes are TRBV7-6 and TRBJ1-3, with 9 bases lining up with TRBD1. This CDR3 is built from 16 residues. With 2 bases clipped from V and 6 bases from J, the junction kept 8 bases outside the gene matches. Per germline, CDR1 SGHVS and CDR2 FNYEAQ. CDR3 sequence reads: CASSLLGQGWENTIYF. In DNA form, the CDR3 reads TGTGCCAGCAGCTTACTTGGACAGGGGTGGGAAAACACCATATATTTT. The full variable domain, completed using reference TRBV7-6 and TRBJ1-3, is GAGVSQSPRYKVTKRGQDVALRCDPISGHVSLYWYRQALGQGPEFLTYFNYEAQQDKSGLPNDRFSAERPEGSISTLTIQRTEQRDSAMYRCASSLLGQGWENTIYFGEGSWLTVV.

A note on this clone: The same CDR3 arises from other DNA sequences in this sample as well. The chain uses TRBV5-1 and TRBJ2-3; D unresolved. Per the germline V gene, CDR1 is SGHRS and CDR2 is YFSETQ. The CDR3 loop spans 16 amino acids. Trimming pared 0 bases from V and 1 base from J, leaving 12 bases between. The CDR3 reads CASSLEWGGGTDTQYF. In DNA form, the CDR3 reads TGCGCCAGCAGCTTGGAGTGGGGTGGCGGCACAGATACGCAGTATTTT.

The chain combines TRBV27 with TRBJ1-2, with D possibly matching TRBD1 (5 bases). Trimming shortened V by 6 bases and J by 5 bases, and 13 bases separated the two germline ends. This CDR3 region has 13 residues. CDR1 is MNHEY, CDR2 SMNVEV, per germline (reference sequence). DNA for the CDR3: TGTGCCAGCAGGGCAGGGTTGTGGTATGGCTACACCTTC. Protein sequence: CASRAGLWYGYTF.

This chain connects TRBV5-1 to TRBJ1-6; no definite D call. CDR1 SGHRS and CDR2 YFSETQ come from the germline V gene. This CDR3 contains 16 residues. V lost 0 bases, J lost 9 bases, and 16 bases lay in between. CDR3 bases: TGCGCCAGCAGCTTGGGAGACCTGCGGTCCCCTTCACCCCTCCACTTT. It codes for CASSLGDLRSPSPLHF.

The chain carries TRBV19 and TRBJ1-1; tentative D call: TRBD1 (5 bases). V lost 5 bases, J lost 1 base, and 14 bases lay in between. Germline assignment: CDR1 LNHDA and CDR2 SQIVND (reference sequence). The CDR3 spans 15 residues. CDR3 DNA: TGTGCCAGTAGTTCTCTGGGACTCACGAACACTGAAGCTTTCTTT. It codes for CASSSLGLTNTEAFF.

The chain couples TRBV9 to TRBJ2-7; tentative D call: TRBD1 (5 bases). CDR3 length: 14 amino acids. Trimming stripped 0 bases from V and 7 bases from J, with 14 bases between. Germline V gives CDR1 SGDLS, CDR2 YYNGEE. The CDR3 DNA follows: TGTGCCAGCAGCGTAGAAACCTCAGCAGGGGAGCAGTACTTC. Amino acid sequence: CASSVETSAGEQYF.